The rows below give T cell receptor beta chains drawn from one sample of a study of Graves' ophthalmopathy and Graves' hyperthyroidism. TCRdb used MiXCR to reprocess the multiplex PCR reads, holding one entry per CDR3 protein. The sample holds 150,000 to 200,000 distinct CDR3 sequences, just under 40% seen once. Sequences were obtained from peripheral blood. The receptors here all came from a man younger than 40 with Graves' ophthalmopathy. CDR3s include the opening cysteine and the closing phenylalanine or tryptophan. D genes are given only for firm matches. Not all rows give a size; the values are once, few, many and, for expanded clones, a class.

clone size	V gene	D gene	J gene	CDR3 protein	CDR3 DNA
NA	TRBV12-3/TRBV12-4	NA	TRBJ1-1	CASSLSSGAAEAFF	TGTGCCAGCAGTTTATCCTCAGGTGCGGCTGAAGCTTTCTTT
many	TRBV5-1	NA	TRBJ2-5	CASSFEALEETQYF	TGCGCCAGCAGCTTTGAGGCACTAGAAGAGACCCAGTACTTC
many	TRBV28	NA	TRBJ2-2	CASQRQAGTGELFF	TGTGCCAGCCAGCGCCAGGCTGGCACCGGGGAGCTGTTTTTT
NA	TRBV12-3/TRBV12-4	NA	TRBJ2-7	CASSLGQGLPYEQYF	TGTGCCAGCAGTTTAGGGCAGGGACTCCCCTACGAGCAGTACTTC
many	TRBV6-5	NA	TRBJ1-1	CASKSGWGRRSFF	TGTGCCAGCAAGTCAGGCTGGGGGAGGAGGTCTTTCTTT
NA	TRBV28	TRBD2	TRBJ2-7	CASSPPGLALYEQYF	TGTGCCAGCAGTCCCCCGGGACTAGCGTTATACGAGCAGTACTTC
NA	TRBV28	NA	TRBJ1-5	CASTTSGGHHGTQPQHF	TGTGCCAGCACTACATCCGGGGGACATCACGGTACGCAGCCCCAGCATTTT
many	TRBV6-2/TRBV6-3	NA	TRBJ1-1	CASSPWVGTEAFF	TGTGCCAGCAGCCCCTGGGTGGGCACTGAAGCTTTCTTT
many	TRBV20-1	TRBD1	TRBJ1-6	CSANRGNSPLHF	TGCAGTGCTAACAGGGGTAATTCACCCCTCCACTTT
many	TRBV18	TRBD2	TRBJ2-4	CASSLGLAGTKNIQYF	TGTGCCAGCTCACTGGGACTAGCAGGAACCAAAAACATTCAGTACTTC
NA	TRBV6-2/TRBV6-3	NA	TRBJ1-1	CASSRGIRAFF	TGTGCCAGTTCGCGGGGGATAAGAGCTTTCTTT
NA	TRBV2	TRBD2	TRBJ2-7	CATGLAGSYEQYF	TGTGCCACCGGACTAGCGGGGTCCTACGAGCAGTACTTC
many	TRBV12-5	NA	TRBJ1-1	CASGLVRPGVEAFF	TGTGCTAGTGGTTTGGTACGACCCGGCGTTGAAGCTTTCTTT
many	TRBV28	NA	TRBJ2-5	CASLPGGIQETQYF	TGTGCCAGCCTCCCTGGGGGGATCCAAGAGACCCAGTACTTC
NA	TRBV20-1	NA	TRBJ1-2	CSASGGQPGYGYTF	TGCAGTGCTAGTGGGGGGCAACCAGGCTATGGCTACACCTTC
NA	TRBV29-1	NA	TRBJ2-5	CSVGRREAGTQYF	TGCAGCGTGGGACGGAGGGAGGCAGGGACCCAGTACTTC
NA	TRBV7-8	NA	TRBJ1-5	CASSMRGQSNQPQHF	TGTGCCAGCAGCATGAGGGGTCAGAGCAATCAGCCCCAGCATTTT
NA	TRBV24-1	NA	TRBJ1-2	CATSDGAEYGYTF	TGTGCCACCAGTGATGGGGCAGAATATGGCTACACCTTC
once	TRBV9	NA	TRBJ1-6	CASSGSGTANSPLHF	TGTGCCAGCAGCGGATCCGGGACGGCTAATTCACCCCTCCACTTT
many	TRBV5-4	NA	TRBJ2-5	CASSLVPGDGETQYF	TGTGCCAGCAGCTTGGTACCCGGGGATGGGGAGACCCAGTACTTC
NA	TRBV28	NA	TRBJ1-5	CASSMGAGQPQHF	TGTGCCAGCAGCATGGGGGCAGGTCAGCCCCAGCATTTT
many	TRBV12-3/TRBV12-4	NA	TRBJ1-2	CASSPNLLRDGYTF	TGTGCCAGCAGTCCCAATCTACTGAGGGATGGCTACACCTTC
NA	TRBV12-3/TRBV12-4	NA	TRBJ1-6	CASSPRRSMGSPLHF	TGTGCCAGCAGTCCACGACGGAGTATGGGTTCACCCCTCCACTTT
many	TRBV5-1	NA	TRBJ1-2	CASSPGGSDYGYTF	TGCGCCAGCAGTCCCGGGGGGTCGGACTATGGCTACACCTTC
NA	TRBV7-9	TRBD2	TRBJ2-5	CASSLRLAGAMETQYF	TGTGCCAGCAGCTTGCGACTAGCGGGAGCGATGGAGACCCAGTACTTC
few	TRBV6-2/TRBV6-3	NA	TRBJ2-7	CASTEPGYTYEQYF	TGTGCCAGCACCGAGCCGGGTTATACGTACGAGCAGTACTTC
many	TRBV19	NA	TRBJ1-1	CASSTWMNTEAFF	TGTGCCAGTAGTACATGGATGAACACTGAAGCTTTCTTT
many	TRBV5-1	TRBD2	TRBJ2-7	CASSFGTSGLYEQYF	TGCGCCAGCAGCTTCGGGACTAGCGGGTTATACGAGCAGTACTTC
many	TRBV18	NA	TRBJ2-7	CASSPPSWQNPYEQYF	TGTGCCAGCTCACCACCGAGTTGGCAGAACCCCTACGAGCAGTACTTC
NA	TRBV6-2/TRBV6-3	NA	TRBJ2-7	CASSLDYGSEEQYF	TGTGCCAGCAGTTTGGACTATGGCTCAGAGGAGCAGTACTTC
NA	TRBV12-3/TRBV12-4	NA	TRBJ2-7	CASSSPARSDEQYF	TGTGCCAGCAGTTCACCCGCCAGGTCGGACGAGCAGTACTTC
many	TRBV6-1	NA	TRBJ1-5	CASSEASQGYQPQHF	TGTGCCAGCAGTGAAGCTTCACAGGGTTATCAGCCCCAGCATTTT
NA	TRBV6-1	TRBD1	TRBJ1-2	CASNQKGADYGYTF	TGTGCCAGCAACCAAAAGGGGGCTGACTATGGCTACACCTTC
NA	TRBV19	NA	TRBJ1-1	CASKDGYTEAFF	TGTGCCAGCAAGGACGGATACACTGAAGCCTTCTTT
many	TRBV6-2/TRBV6-3	NA	TRBJ2-7	CASSTGEGVTYEQYF	TGTGCCAGCAGTACCGGCGAGGGGGTCACCTACGAGCAGTACTTC
many	TRBV12-3/TRBV12-4	NA	TRBJ2-3	CASSPRPSSTDTQYF	TGTGCCAGCAGTCCCCGGCCAAGTAGCACAGATACGCAGTATTTT
many	TRBV20-1	TRBD2	TRBJ2-2	CSARDMRESRTGELFF	TGCAGTGCTAGAGATATGCGGGAGTCGCGGACCGGGGAGCTGTTTTTT
many	TRBV7-2	NA	TRBJ2-7	CASSSPSYSSYEQYF	TGTGCCAGCAGCTCCCCTAGCTACAGCTCCTACGAGCAGTACTTC
many	TRBV14	NA	TRBJ2-7	CASSPWTYEQYF	TGTGCCAGCAGCCCCTGGACATACGAGCAGTACTTC
once	TRBV25-1	NA	TRBJ2-7	CASSEFGRGEQYF	TGTGCCAGCAGTGAATTTGGACGCGGCGAGCAGTACTTC